This entry features one T cell receptor (beta chain) sequence. Its specificity is not known. CDR3 length: 11 amino acids. V lost 6 bases to trimming and J lost 2 bases, with 1 base between them. Germline V gives CDR1 MGHDK, CDR2 SYGVNS. Data came from immunoSEQ multiplex PCR; TCRdb stores just in-frame clones and leaves some out. The table includes 30,000 to 45,000 clones, 91% detected once. Time point indicated: week 5, during vaccination. Vaccination comprised doses that each held 300 ug of mutant IDH1 20-mer peptide, plus topical imiquimod. In every donor, the tumor was a new WHO grade 3 or 4 IDH1-mutant, ATRX-lost astrocytoma. The data originate from a study of a mutant IDH1 vaccine in newly diagnosed glioma. Background on the study: Once 4-6 weeks had passed after radiotherapy alone, vaccination started, or it started with temozolomide cycles.

The specimen was PBMCs, collected from a glioma patient whose treatment included an IDH1 peptide vaccine. This clonotype was obtained from a man over 45 with glioma. V usage is TRBV25-1 and J usage is TRBJ1-4; the D is unclear. The CDR3 DNA reads TGTGCCAGCAGGACTAATGAAAAACTGTTTTTT. This codes for CASRTNEKLFF.